This TCR beta chain was sequenced during a study of post-analysis software for immune sequencing data. Notes on the study in general: Strong co-clustering by F measure was evident for samples that had been prepared in the same batch. In multiple sclerosis, normalized Chao1 diversity was significantly below that of controls. Comparison of patients with controls showed 4 to 6 TRBV segments more frequent in patients, TRBV5-6, TRBV5-1 and TRBV20-1 among them.

This clonotype was seen more than once but under ten times. Antigen: not known. The TCR beta cDNA libraries carried unique molecular identifiers. Roughly 510,000 cDNA molecules were recovered from an input of about 0.9 to 10 million T cells. In TCRdb, the PCR reads were re-called with MiXCR into one record per CDR3 protein. The sample records fewer than 850,000 distinct CDR3 sequences, just under 30% being singletons. With V trimmed by 5 bases and J by 3 bases, 12 bases remained unmatched. Per the germline V gene, CDR1 is MNHNS and CDR2 is SASEGT. The CDR3 is 17 residues long. The rearrangement links TRBV6-1 to TRBJ2-2, with 7 bases that match TRBD1. The sequenced material came from blood. The TCR originated in a girl aged 10 to 17 with multiple sclerosis. CDR3 residues: CASSHKAWDRHTGELFF. The CDR3, as DNA: TGTGCCAGCAGTCATAAAGCCTGGGACAGACACACCGGGGAGCTGTTTTTT.